A selection of T cell receptor beta chains follows, all from one sample in a study of T cell responses to AZD1222 COVID-19 vaccine. Here immunoSEQ multiplex PCR was the method, and the copy in TCRdb shows in-frame clones only, minus some. Of 90,000 to 150,000 clones in the sample, around 90% were seen once. This sample comprised peripheral blood, obtained on day 0 of AZD1222 vaccination. Source of these receptors: an adult in good health. CDR3s include the opening cysteine and the closing phenylalanine or tryptophan. The D gene is left open where the match is weak. Where a row states a size, it is once, few, many or the class of an expanded clone; other rows omit it.

CDR3 DNA	CDR3 protein	clone size	V gene	D gene	J gene
TGTGCCAGCAGCTACGGACTGAACACTGAAGCTTTCTTT	CASSYGLNTEAFF	.	TRBV12-3/TRBV12-4	.	TRBJ1-1
TGCGCCAGCAGCCCACGACTGGCGGGGGGTCATGAGCAGTTCTTC	CASSPRLAGGHEQFF	.	TRBV5-1	TRBD2	TRBJ2-1
TGTGCCAGCAGCTTGGTACAGGGAGAGAACACTGAAGCTTTCTTT	CASSLVQGENTEAFF	.	TRBV11-3	.	TRBJ1-1
TGTGCCAGCCCTGGACTAGCGTCGGGGGGGGAGACCCAGTACTTC	CASPGLASGGETQYF	.	TRBV6-4	TRBD2	TRBJ2-5
TGTGCTAGTGGTTTGGAGGGGTACACTGAAGCTTTCTTT	CASGLEGYTEAFF	.	TRBV12-5	.	TRBJ1-1
TGTGCCAGCAGCCACTCCGAGGGGATTATGAACACTGAAGCTTTCTTT	CASSHSEGIMNTEAFF	.	TRBV11-2	.	TRBJ1-1
TGTGCCAGCAGACCGACCACAGGGGCGACGGATATGACTAACTATGGCTACACCTTC	CASRPTTGATDMTNYGYTF	.	TRBV7-2	TRBD1	TRBJ1-2
TGTGCCAGTATGTACGGCCTCTCTGGAAACACCATATATTTT	CASMYGLSGNTIYF	.	TRBV19	.	TRBJ1-3
TGTGCCAGCAGGTATTTTGGGGACCAGGCCAGCACAGATACGCAGTATTTT	CASRYFGDQASTDTQYF	.	TRBV2	.	TRBJ2-3
TGTGCCAGCAGCCTGGGGCGATACAATGAGCAGTTCTTC	CASSLGRYNEQFF	.	TRBV14	.	TRBJ2-1
TGTGCCAGCAGCCGACTAGTAAGAGGCCAGGGCTTGAACACTGAAGCTTTCTTT	CASSRLVRGQGLNTEAFF	.	TRBV7-9	.	TRBJ1-1
TGTGCCAGCTCGGGGGAGCTCTACGAGCAGTACTTC	CASSGELYEQYF	.	TRBV6-5	.	TRBJ2-7
TGTGCCAGCAGTTCCGGAGCGGCCGAGGGGTACGAGCAGTACTTC	CASSSGAAEGYEQYF	once	TRBV6-5	.	TRBJ2-7
TGTGCCAGCAGGATGGAGGATAGCGGGAGGTATACGCAGTATTTT	CASRMEDSGRYTQYF	.	TRBV6-4	TRBD2	TRBJ2-3
TGTGCCAGTAGTATAGATCTTAGGGCCGAGGGGTATTACACTGAAGCTTTCTTT	CASSIDLRAEGYYTEAFF	.	TRBV19	.	TRBJ1-1
TGTGCCAGCAGCCGGGATCTGAACACTGAAGCTTTCTTT	CASSRDLNTEAFF	.	TRBV7-3	.	TRBJ1-1
TGTGCCAGCAGCGGTAGGAGTCGTGCCGAGCAGTACTTC	CASSGRSRAEQYF	.	TRBV7-9	.	TRBJ2-7
TGTGCCAGTAGTTTAACGACAGGGAAGGCTTTCTTT	CASSLTTGKAFF	.	TRBV19	TRBD1	TRBJ1-1
TGTGCCAGCAGTTTGGGGGACTCAACTAATGAAAAACTGTTTTTT	CASSLGDSTNEKLFF	.	TRBV28	.	TRBJ1-4
TGTGCCAGCAGCTTGGGGGGCGCCCGTCGTAGCTCCTACGAGCAGTACTTC	CASSLGGARRSSYEQYF	.	TRBV5-6	.	TRBJ2-7
TGTGCCAGCAGTTCCTGGACGGACTCCAATGAGCAGTTCTTC	CASSSWTDSNEQFF	.	TRBV6-5	.	TRBJ2-1